This TCR beta chain was identified in a study of T cell responses to AZD1222 COVID-19 vaccine. Regarding the study as a whole: A reported finding is that nearly half of spike-specific TCRs target unmutated variant regions. Dominant CD4 TCR responses targeted spike regions 160-218 and 743-854.

Profiled with immunoSEQ multiplex PCR; TCRdb holds only in-frame clones, not every one. This table holds 110,000 to 150,000 clones, roughly 94% found once. V gave up 6 bases and J gave up 10 bases; unmatched junction bases: 6. Germline V lookup: CDR1 SGHNT, CDR2 YENEEA. The CDR3 runs 12 residues. As to this clone: What it binds is not known.

The chain joins TRBV11-3 to TRBJ2-1; TRBD1 matches 7 bases. The sequence was obtained from an adult in good health. The sequenced sample was peripheral blood, obtained on day 0 of AZD1222 vaccination. CDR3 sequence: CASSFTGEEQFF. The CDR3 DNA is TGTGCCAGCAGTTTCACAGGGGAAGAGCAGTTCTTC.